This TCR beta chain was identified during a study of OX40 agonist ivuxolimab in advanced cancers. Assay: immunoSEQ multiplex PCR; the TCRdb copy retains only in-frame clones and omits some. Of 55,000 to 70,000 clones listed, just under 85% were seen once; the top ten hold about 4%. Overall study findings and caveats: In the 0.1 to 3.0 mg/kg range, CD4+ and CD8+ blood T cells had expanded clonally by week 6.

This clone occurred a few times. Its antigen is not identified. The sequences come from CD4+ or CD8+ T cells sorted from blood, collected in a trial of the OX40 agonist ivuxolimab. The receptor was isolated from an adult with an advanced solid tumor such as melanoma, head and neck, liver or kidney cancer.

The CDR3 DNA reads as TGTGCCTGCCGAAAATGGGGGAACACTGAAGCTTTCTTT. Protein product: CACRKWGNTEAFF. The chain couples TRBV30 to TRBJ1-1, with D hard to call. V dropped 6 bases and J dropped 1 base, with 12 bases sitting between them. Germline V gene data show CDR1 as GTSNPN and CDR2 as SVGIG (reference sequence). The CDR3 is 13 residues long.